This T cell receptor beta chain was profiled in a study of untreated major depressive disorder. Study-wide results and caveats: In every subject, the five largest TRBV05-01 clones were private.

The germline CDR1 and CDR2 sequences are SGHNT and YYREEE (reference sequence). V trimming: 2 bases; J trimming: 3 bases; junction bases outside the gene matches: 2. The length of the CDR3 is 14 residues. Comments on this clone: The antigen remains undetermined.

Data came from immunoSEQ multiplex PCR; TCRdb stores just in-frame clones and leaves some out. The profile shows 20,000 to 25,000 clones, 80% to 95% of them singletons. The sequencing input was CD4+ T cells from PBMCs. V is TRBV5-4 and J is TRBJ1-2, with 9 bases that match TRBD1. This clonotype was obtained from a man aged 25-40 years in good health. The CDR3 bases are TGTGCCAGCAGCTTTAGGACAGGGGACTATGGCTACACCTTC. Amino acid sequence: CASSFRTGDYGYTF.